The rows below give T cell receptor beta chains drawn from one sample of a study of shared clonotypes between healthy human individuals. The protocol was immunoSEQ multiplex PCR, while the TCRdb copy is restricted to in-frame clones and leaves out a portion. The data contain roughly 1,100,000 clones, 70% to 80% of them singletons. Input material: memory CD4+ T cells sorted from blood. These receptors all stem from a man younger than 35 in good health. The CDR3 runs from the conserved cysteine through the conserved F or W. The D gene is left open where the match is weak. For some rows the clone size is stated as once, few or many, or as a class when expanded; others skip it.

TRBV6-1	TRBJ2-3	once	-	TGTGCCAGCAGTGAATCAGTGGGCCCCACAGATACGCAGTATTTT	CASSESVGPTDTQYF
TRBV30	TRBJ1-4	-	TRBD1	TGTGCCTGGGACGACAGGGTTCGTGAAAAACTGTTTTTT	CAWDDRVREKLFF
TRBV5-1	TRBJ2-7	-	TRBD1	TGCGCCAGCAGCTTGATCTTTCCGGGACAGGGGGCCTACGAGCAGTACTTC	CASSLIFPGQGAYEQYF
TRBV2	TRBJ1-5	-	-	TGTGCCAGCAGTGGAGGTCAGGGGCGGACAAATCAGCCCCAGCATTTT	CASSGGQGRTNQPQHF
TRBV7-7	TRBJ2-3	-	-	TGTGCTAGCAGCTTAGGGGGTCCCACAGATACGCAGTATTTT	CASSLGGPTDTQYF
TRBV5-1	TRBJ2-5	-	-	TGCGCCAGCAGCCCCGGGTGGGGACCCCAAGAGACCCAGTACTTC	CASSPGWGPQETQYF
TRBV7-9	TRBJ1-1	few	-	TGTGCCAGCAGCTTAGAAGGGGTTACTGAAGCTTTCTTT	CASSLEGVTEAFF
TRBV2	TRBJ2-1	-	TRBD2	TGTGCCAGCAGTGAAGCGGGGACTAGCATCAATGAGCAGTTCTTC	CASSEAGTSINEQFF
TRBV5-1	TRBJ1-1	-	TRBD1	TGCGCCAGCAGCCGACAGGGACAAACTGAAGCTTTCTTT	CASSRQGQTEAFF
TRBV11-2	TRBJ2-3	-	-	TGTGCCAGCAGCCTCCAGGCAAGGGGAACAGATACGCAGTATTTT	CASSLQARGTDTQYF
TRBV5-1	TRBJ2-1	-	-	TGCGCCAGCAGCTTGGCCGGCGGGGCTTCCTACAATGAGCAGTTCTTC	CASSLAGGASYNEQFF
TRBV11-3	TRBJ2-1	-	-	TGTGCCAGCAGCTTAGTAGGGGCAGACAATGAGCAGTTCTTC	CASSLVGADNEQFF
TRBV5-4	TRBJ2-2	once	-	TGTGCCAGCAGCGCGGGACAACCGAACACCGGGGAGCTGTTTTTT	CASSAGQPNTGELFF
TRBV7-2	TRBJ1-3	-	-	TGTGCCAGCAGCCTAGGACAGGGAAACACCATATATTTT	CASSLGQGNTIYF
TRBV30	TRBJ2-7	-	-	TGTGCCTGGAGGGGACGGGGGTTTAAGTACGAGCAGTACTTC	CAWRGRGFKYEQYF
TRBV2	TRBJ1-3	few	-	TGTGCCAGCAGTCGGTGGGAGGACACCATATATTTT	CASSRWEDTIYF
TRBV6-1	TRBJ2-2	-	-	TGTGCCAGCAGTGAAGCGCTCGGGGAGCTGTTTTTT	CASSEALGELFF
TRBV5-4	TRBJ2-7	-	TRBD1	TGTGCCAGCAGCTTCGACAGGGACGAGCAGTACTTC	CASSFDRDEQYF
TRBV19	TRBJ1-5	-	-	TGTGCCAGTAGCTCTGACAGCAATCAGCCCCAGCATTTT	CASSSDSNQPQHF
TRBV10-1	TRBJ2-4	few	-	TGCGCCAGCAGTGAGTGGGCAGGTATAGCCAAAAACATTCAGTACTTC	CASSEWAGIAKNIQYF
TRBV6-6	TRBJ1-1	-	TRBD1	TGTGCCAGCAGTTTCGCAGGGGGAGGTGCTGAAGCTTTCTTT	CASSFAGGGAEAFF
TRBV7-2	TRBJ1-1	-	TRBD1	TGTGCCAGCAGCTTACAGGGGGCGCGTACTGAAGCTTTCTTT	CASSLQGARTEAFF
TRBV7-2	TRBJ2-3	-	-	TGTGCCAGCAGCTCGCGGAATACGCAGTATTTT	CASSSRNTQYF
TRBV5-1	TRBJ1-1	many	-	TGCGCCAGCAGCTTATCAAGGGACACTGAAGCTTTCTTT	CASSLSRDTEAFF
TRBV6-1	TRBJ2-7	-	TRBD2	TGTGCCAGCAGTCAGGGACTAGCGCCTCCCTACGAGCAGTACTTC	CASSQGLAPPYEQYF
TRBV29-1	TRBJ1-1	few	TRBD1	TGCAGCGTTTGGGACAGGGGGCACACTGAAGCTTTCTTT	CSVWDRGHTEAFF
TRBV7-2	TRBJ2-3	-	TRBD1	TGTGCCAGCAGCCTGGGGACAGTTTCCCATACGCAGTATTTT	CASSLGTVSHTQYF
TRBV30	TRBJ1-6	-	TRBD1	TGTGCCTGGGGGACAGCTAATTCACCCCTCCACTTT	CAWGTANSPLHF
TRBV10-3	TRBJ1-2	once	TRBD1	TGTGCCATCAGCGCTGACAGGGGTCGTGGCTACACCTTC	CAISADRGRGYTF
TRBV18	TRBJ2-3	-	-	TGTGCCAGCTCACCTTCCCGATTAACGTCAACAGATACGCAGTATTTT	CASSPSRLTSTDTQYF
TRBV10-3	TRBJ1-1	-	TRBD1	TGTGCCATCACTCCGACAGGGGGCGAGAACACTGAAGCTTTCTTT	CAITPTGGENTEAFF
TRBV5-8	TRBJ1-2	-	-	TGTGCCAGCAGCCCGGATCTCCGTGGTGGCTACACCTTC	CASSPDLRGGYTF
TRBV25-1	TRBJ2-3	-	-	TGTGCCAGCAGGGGGGGCGGGGGCCAGTTTACGCAGTATTTT	CASRGGGGQFTQYF
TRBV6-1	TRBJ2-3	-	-	TGTGCCAGCAGTGAACCCCGGACCCGAGATACGCAGTATTTT	CASSEPRTRDTQYF
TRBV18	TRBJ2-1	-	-	TGTGCCAGCTCGTCCGAATTTGGGATATACAATGAGCAGTTCTTC	CASSSEFGIYNEQFF
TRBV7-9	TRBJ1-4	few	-	TGTGCCAGCGGCGCGCTCGAAAAACTGTTTTTT	CASGALEKLFF
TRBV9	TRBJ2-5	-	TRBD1	TGTGCCAGCAGCGTAAGTCCCGGGACAGGTTCCAAAAACGCAGAGACCCAGTACTTC	CASSVSPGTGSKNAETQYF
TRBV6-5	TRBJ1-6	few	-	TGTGCCAGCAGCTACACGGAGAATTCACCCCTCCACTTT	CASSYTENSPLHF
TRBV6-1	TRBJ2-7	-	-	TGTGCCAGCACTATACAGGGTTCTGGGGCCTACGAGCAGTACTTC	CASTIQGSGAYEQYF
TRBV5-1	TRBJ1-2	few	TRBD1	TGCGCCAGCAGCTTGGAGGGACAGGGGAACTATGGCTACACCTTC	CASSLEGQGNYGYTF
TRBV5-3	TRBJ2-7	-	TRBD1	TGTGCCAGAAGCTTGCGGACAGGGGTCCCCTACGAGCAGTACTTC	CARSLRTGVPYEQYF
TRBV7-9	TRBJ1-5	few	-	TGTGCCAGCAGCTTAGGGATTGCTGGCGGGAACCTTATCAATCAGCCCCAGCATTTT	CASSLGIAGGNLINQPQHF
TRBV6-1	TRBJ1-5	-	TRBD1	TGTGCCAGCAGTGTACTCCGGGACAGCCTCAATCAGCCCCAGCATTTT	CASSVLRDSLNQPQHF
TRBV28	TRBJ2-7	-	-	TGTGCCAGCAGTCCCGGGACCTACGAGCAGTACTTC	CASSPGTYEQYF
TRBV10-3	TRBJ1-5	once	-	TGTGCCACCAGGTCGGGCAGGGCCGATCAGCCCCAGCATTTT	CATRSGRADQPQHF
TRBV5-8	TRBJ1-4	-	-	TGTGCCAGCAGCTTGAAAGGAACAGCCAATGAAAAACTGTTTTTT	CASSLKGTANEKLFF